This T cell receptor (beta chain) was identified in a study of T-cell memory formation after mild COVID-19. Study results and limitations: The study found balanced CD4/CD8 in clones contracting day 15 to 85 and a CD4+ lean in later expanders. Cross-reactive memory appears to have joined, as suggested by some responding clones showing up in pre-infection memory.

Sample barcodes and UMIs were carried by the TCR alpha and TCR beta cDNA libraries that 5'RACE generated with constant-segment primers. TCRdb redid the calling of the 5' RACE reads with MiXCR, one entry per CDR3 protein. The data contain more than 300,000 distinct CDR3 sequences, around 20% of them singletons. This clonotype was detected only a few times. What it recognizes is unknown. Germline V CDR1 and CDR2: MGHRA, YSYEKL. The trim removed 2 bases at V and 4 bases at J, leaving 5 bases unmatched. This CDR3 has 14 amino acids. The sequence was obtained from a man between 18 and 29 years old who had mild COVID-19 (a few samples of this study predate the infection). Cell type and time point are not known. The chain couples TRBV4-1 to TRBJ2-7; TRBD1 matches 7 bases. Source material: PBMCs or a T cell subset sorted from them (not recorded which). The CDR3 nucleotides are TGCGCCAGCAGCCAAACGACAGGGCATTACGAGCAGTACTTC. Protein product: CASSQTTGHYEQYF.